This T cell receptor beta chain was profiled in a study of blood T cell repertoires in COVID-19. CDR1 and CDR2 from the germline V gene are KGHDR and SFDVKD. There are 17 residues in the CDR3. V gave up 5 bases and J gave up 0 bases; unmatched junction bases: 5. There are a few counts of this clone. TCRdb's copy holds only in-frame clones and misses some; the assay was immunoSEQ multiplex PCR. The sample holds some 150,000 clones; roughly 79% are singletons and the top ten take more than 7%. V is TRBV24-1 and J is TRBJ2-6; 8 bases align to TRBD1. The receptor was derived from a human donor with acute or convalescent COVID-19. The donor label of this sample is uncertain. Specimen: peripheral blood. CDR3 region: CATSGGQVHSGANVLTF. CDR3 in DNA: TGTGCCACCAGTGGGGGACAGGTACACTCTGGGGCCAACGTCCTGACTTTC.